Listed here are 17 T cell receptor beta chains from one sample, sequenced in a study of PD-1 blockade in classical Hodgkin lymphoma. Each patient relapsed following autologous stem cell transplantation, and prior brentuximab vedotin exposure differed. The assay was immunoSEQ multiplex PCR, and TCRdb's table has in-frame clones only and misses some. The sample comprises under 70,000 clones, over 55% of which are singletons, and 7.5% to 10% rests with the top ten. The starting material was peripheral blood mononuclear cells (PBMCs), obtained before the second cycle of nivolumab. The receptor source for this set is a human donor with classical Hodgkin lymphoma.

The chain couples TRBV5-1 to TRBJ2-2, with TRBD2 as a possible D gene (6 bases). This CDR3 is built from 16 residues. CDR1 and CDR2 (germline): SGHRS, YFSETQ. V lost 3 bases and J lost 2, with 14 bases in between. The CDR3 DNA reads TGCGCCAGCAGCTCCACGGCGGGACTTAACACCGGGGAGCTGTTTTTT. As protein: CASSSTAGLNTGELFF.

The chain recombines TRBV5-1 with TRBJ2-5; D uncertain. The CDR3 is 11 amino acids. V was clipped by 1 base and J by 7 bases, with 5 bases between them. Germline assignment: CDR1 SGHRS and CDR2 YFSETQ. The CDR3 DNA follows: TGCGCCAGCAGCTTGCTGGGGACCCAGTACTTC. This gives the protein CASSLLGTQYF. The full variable domain, rest sourced from reference TRBV5-1 and TRBJ2-5, is KAGVTQTPRYLIKTRGQQVTLSCSPISGHRSVSWYQQTPGQGLQFLFEYFSETQRNKGNFPGRFSGRQFSNSRSEMNVSTLELGDSALYLCASSLLGTQYFGPGTRLLVL.

This chain joins TRBV2 and TRBJ1-1; the D is unclear. The CDR3 has 13 residues. Germline CDR1 and CDR2: SNHLY and FYNNEI. The V gene lost 4 bases and the J gene lost 1 base, with 7 bases spanning the gap. CDR3 in DNA: TGTGCCAGCAGTGGGGAGGGGAACACTGAAGCTTTCTTT. Protein product: CASSGEGNTEAFF. The variable domain in full, completed from reference TRBV2 and TRBJ1-1, reads EPEVTQTPSHQVTQMGQEVILRCVPISNHLYFYWYRQILGQKVEFLVSFYNNEISEKSEIFDDQFSVERPDGSNFTLKIRSTKLEDSAMYFCASSGEGNTEAFFGQGTRLTVV.

The DNA of the CDR3 is TGCAGCGTTGTTTGGTCAAGGGGAACAGATACGCAGTATTTT. It translates to CSVVWSRGTDTQYF. This chain connects TRBV29-1 to TRBJ2-3, with D possibly matching TRBD1 (5 bases). Germline values: CDR1 SQVTM, CDR2 ANQGSEA. Trimming removed 4 bases at V and 3 bases at J, with 14 bases between. There are 14 residues in the CDR3.

J is TRBJ2-6 and V is TRBV2; TRBD2 matches 7 bases. The germline gives CDR1 SNHLY, CDR2 FYNNEI. The CDR3 extends over 18 amino acids. Trimming at V came to 2 bases and at J to 0 bases, leaving 7 bases not matched to a gene. CDR3 sequence (DNA): TGTGCCAGCAGTGAATCAGCGGGACGGATCTCTGGGGCCAACGTCCTGACTTTC. Translated, it gives CASSESAGRISGANVLTF.

The chain recombines TRBV11-3 with TRBJ2-5, with a possible D match to TRBD1 (5 bases). Germline V gene lookup returns CDR1 SGHNT and CDR2 YENEEA. The CDR3 consists of 16 residues. V was clipped by 4 bases and J by 2 bases, with 17 bases between them. This CDR3 reads CASSSTGWGGQETQYF. In DNA form, the CDR3 reads TGTGCCAGCAGCTCCACAGGCTGGGGCGGACAAGAGACCCAGTACTTC.

The chain combines TRBV5-1 with TRBJ2-2, with D possibly TRBD1 on 6 matching bases. From germline, CDR1 is SGHRS and CDR2 YFSETQ. Trimming left V 5 bases short and J 5 bases short, with 13 bases between. The CDR3 totals 14 residues. CDR3: CASRSPGETGELFF. CDR3 sequence (DNA): TGCGCCAGCAGGTCCCCAGGGGAAACCGGGGAGCTGTTTTTT.

V gene TRBV19 combines with J gene TRBJ2-6; 12 bases are a match to TRBD1. Germline V gene data show CDR1 as LNHDA and CDR2 as SQIVND (reference sequence). The V gene end was trimmed by 8 bases and the J gene end by 0 bases; junction bases not matched to a gene: 2. The CDR3 sequence is 16 residues long. CDR3 residues: CASGTGGPSGANVLTF. The DNA of the CDR3 is TGTGCCAGTGGGACAGGGGGCCCCTCTGGGGCCAACGTCCTGACTTTC.

The CDR3 region has the DNA TGTGCCAGCAGCCAAGAGACAGCGGGAACAGATACGCAGTATTTT. Translated: CASSQETAGTDTQYF. This rearrangement joins TRBV14 to TRBJ2-3; TRBD2 matches at 7 bases. Trimming removed 0 bases from V and 3 bases from J; junction bases left unmatched: 3. The CDR3 contains 15 residues. Per the germline V gene, CDR1 is SGHDN and CDR2 is FVKESK.

This rearrangement joins TRBV5-1 to TRBJ2-5; D remains ambiguous. Germline V lookup: CDR1 SGHRS, CDR2 YFSETQ. The CDR3 runs 13 residues. Trimming took 8 bases from V and 3 from J, leaving 14 bases between them. CDR3 nucleotide sequence: TGCGCCAGACAGTGGCGGCCCGAAGAGACCCAGTACTTC. Amino acids: CARQWRPEETQYF.

The chain couples TRBV7-2 to TRBJ1-2; 7 bases agree with TRBD1. In germline, CDR1 is SGHTA, CDR2 FQGNSA. V lost 5 bases to trimming and J lost 4 bases; unmatched junction nucleotides: 7. The CDR3 runs to 14 residues. This CDR3 is CASSIQGSVYGYTF. As DNA, the CDR3 is TGTGCCAGCAGCATACAGGGGTCTGTCTATGGCTACACCTTC.

The rearrangement uses TRBV5-4 and TRBJ2-5; no definite D call. The J call may be incorrect, as the DNA end agrees better with TRBJ2-7. This CDR3 is 14 amino acids long. CDR1 is SGHNT, CDR2 YYREEE, per germline (reference sequence). The CDR3 bases are TGTGCCAGCAGCTCAAACTTCGCGCCCTACGAGCAGTACTTC. Protein sequence: CASSSNFAPYEQYF.

This clone was seen once. The genes are TRBV19 and TRBJ1-2, with D possibly being TRBD1 (6 bases). The CDR3 contains 14 residues. Trimming shortened V by 5 bases and J by 4 bases, and 14 bases separated the two germline ends. CDR1 and CDR2 (germline): LNHDA, SQIVND (reference sequence). The CDR3 DNA sequence: TGTGCCAGTAGTGGGACGACAGGCGTCTATGGCTACACCTTC. Its translation is CASSGTTGVYGYTF.

The chain combines TRBV28 with TRBJ1-4; 8 nucleotides agree with TRBD1. The CDR3 length is 14 residues. CDR1 MDHEN and CDR2 SYDVKM come from the germline V gene. V lost 6 bases and J lost 8; bases outside the gene matches: 8. The CDR3 region is CASSPPTGEEKLFF. Here the CDR3 DNA reads TGTGCCAGCAGCCCGCCGACAGGGGAAGAAAAACTGTTTTTT.

This clone was detected only a few times. The chain joins TRBV9 to TRBJ2-7, with D possibly called TRBD1 or TRBD2 (5 bases each). V was clipped by 3 bases and J by 4 bases, with 14 bases between them. CDR1 and CDR2 (germline): SGDLS, YYNGEE. The CDR3 is made up of 14 amino acids. The CDR3 region is CASSATGTPYEQYF. Written as DNA, the CDR3 is TGTGCCAGCAGCGCCACCGGGACGCCTTACGAGCAGTACTTC.

V gene TRBV30 combines with J gene TRBJ1-2, with TRBD1 as a possible D gene (6 bases). Germline V CDR1 and CDR2: GTSNPN, SVGIG (reference sequence). This CDR3 region has 17 residues. The V end lost 1 base, the J end lost 1 base, and 19 bases lay between the germline ends. CDR3 loop: CAWSAREGDSLNYGYTF. CDR3 bases: TGTGCCTGGAGTGCTCGGGAGGGGGACTCCCTTAACTATGGCTACACCTTC.

J is TRBJ1-6 and V is TRBV7-9; 8 nucleotides align to TRBD1. Germline loops: CDR1 SEHNR, CDR2 FQNEAQ (reference sequence). V lost 0 bases and J lost 12; bases outside the gene matches: 7. This CDR3 has 15 residues. The CDR3 reads CASSLAETGEEPLHF. CDR3 sequence (DNA): TGTGCCAGCAGCTTAGCGGAGACAGGGGAAGAACCCCTCCACTTT.